Included here is one TCR beta chain sequence, with context. What it recognizes is unknown. The CDR3 contains 13 residues. These data come from a study of cytomegalovirus exposure and HLA in healthy donors. Looking at the study overall: The study's early data release held 75 million to 95 million unique TCRs from HLA-typed donors. General study points: Cytomegalovirus status, reportedly, was diagnosed with high specificity and sensitivity by the classifier. The study had only CMV serostatus as immune exposure information.

PCR employed 60 Vbeta and 13 Jbeta primers. The assay was immunoSEQ multiplex PCR, and TCRdb's table has in-frame clones only and misses some. Of 150,000 to 200,000 clones listed, nearly 80% are singletons. The sequence derives from a woman in her thirties or forties in good health and CMV-seronegative. The chain combines TRBV21-1 with TRBJ2-2; the DNA was not compared with TRBD1, the D call given in the table. TRBV21-1 represents a pseudogene. The source material was PBMCs. The CDR3 DNA is TGTGCCAGCAGCAAACACAGGGGCGGGGAGCTGTTTTTT. It specifies CASSKHRGGELFF.